The 17 T cell receptor beta chains listed next were all sequenced from one sample in a study of CD4 T cells in relation to SARS-CoV-2 and coronaviruses (dated by TCRdb to 2020 to 2023). Preparation of the library involved the immunoSEQ multiplex PCR assay. TCRdb carries this immuneACCESS record with in-frame sequences only. Its versions omit some clonotypes, under half of them owing to an unresolved V gene in the studies checked, with the rest unexplained. The sample table lists around 22,000 clones, about three quarters of them with a count of one. The ten largest clones represent about 15% of the sample. Antigens of these TCRs are unknown. CD4+ T cells from unexposed donors were collected before the COVID-19 pandemic (2011-2018). After around ten days of culture, CD4+ T cells were isolated with the EasySep CD4+ T cell isolation kit. Sequencing input: CD4+ T cells from PBMCs, cultured in vitro. These receptor sequences come from a human donor in good health.

The CDR3 loop reads CASSLESPGRSTDTQYF. The CDR3, as DNA: TGTGCCAGCAGTCTCGAATCCCCGGGACGGAGCACAGATACGCAGTATTTT. The chain recombines TRBV27 with TRBJ2-3; D assignment may be TRBD1 or TRBD2 (5 bases each). V lost 5 bases to trimming and J lost 0 bases, with 18 bases between them. In germline, CDR1 is MNHEY, CDR2 SMNVEV (reference sequence). This CDR3 has 17 residues.

The rearrangement uses TRBV10-3 and TRBJ2-7, with TRBD1 matching 10 bases. In germline, CDR1 is ENHRY, CDR2 SYGVKD. The CDR3 has 14 amino acids. Germline trimming cut 5 bases from V and 0 bases from J; bases unmatched to any gene: 1. In nucleotides, the CDR3 is TGTGCCATCAGTTGGACAGGGGGCTCCTACGAGCAGTACTTC. Translated, it gives CAISWTGGSYEQYF.

This clone has just a few counts. The chain's CDR3 is CASSLLAGGEQYF. The CDR3, as DNA: TGTGCCAGCAGCTTGTTAGCGGGAGGAGAGCAGTACTTC. The chain couples TRBV5-6 to TRBJ2-7; 10 bases match TRBD2. The CDR3 extends over 13 amino acids. CDR1 is SGHDT and CDR2 is YYEEEE in the germline V gene. J lost 7 bases, V lost 1 base, and 2 bases had no gene match. Full variable domain (outside the CDR3, taken from reference TRBV5-6 and TRBJ2-7): DAGVTQSPTHLIKTRGQQVTLRCSPKSGHDTVSWYQQALGQGPQFIFQYYEEEERQRGNFPDRFSGHQFPNYSSELNVNALLLGDSALYLCASSLLAGGEQYFGPGTRLTVT.

CDR3 loop: CASSLYRAGNQPQHF. The CDR3 DNA reads TGTGCCAGCAGCCTATACAGGGCTGGCAATCAGCCCCAGCATTTT. The chain uses TRBV5-6 and TRBJ1-5; the D gene is possibly TRBD1 (6 bases). The V gene's germline CDR1 is SGHDT and CDR2 YYEEEE. The V and J ends lost 4 bases and 2 bases respectively, with 13 bases between them. This CDR3 region has 15 residues.

CDR3: CASSPTSGPYNEQFF. CDR3 DNA sequence: TGTGCCAGCAGTCCGACTAGCGGACCATACAATGAGCAGTTCTTC. The rearrangement links TRBV6-5 to TRBJ2-1; TRBD2 agrees at 9 bases. CDR1 and CDR2 (germline): MNHEY, SVGAGI. The length of the CDR3 is 15 residues. After removal of 5 bases from V and 4 bases from J, the junction contained 6 bases not matched to a gene.

V and J are TRBV5-1 and TRBJ2-5; 8 bases map to TRBD1. V lost 0 bases, J lost 1 base, and 8 bases stayed unmatched. The CDR3 loop spans 17 amino acids. CDR1 is SGHRS, CDR2 YFSETQ, per germline. The CDR3 loop reads CASSLGQGFPIQETQYF. The CDR3 DNA follows: TGCGCCAGCAGCTTGGGACAGGGGTTCCCAATCCAAGAGACCCAGTACTTC. Full variable domain (outside the CDR3, taken from reference TRBV5-1 and TRBJ2-5): KAGVTQTPRYLIKTRGQQVTLSCSPISGHRSVSWYQQTPGQGLQFLFEYFSETQRNKGNFPGRFSGRQFSNSRSEMNVSTLELGDSALYLCASSLGQGFPIQETQYFGPGTRLLVL.

Note on this clone: This sample also contains other DNA sequences that code for the same CDR3. This chain connects TRBV3-1 (or the pseudogene TRBV3-2) to TRBJ1-5; the D gene is possibly TRBD1 (5 bases). The V gene lost 4 bases and the J gene lost 3 bases, with 10 bases spanning the gap. Germline V lookup: CDR1 LGHDT, CDR2 YNNKEL (reference sequence). The CDR3 contains 14 residues. CDR3 nucleotides: TGTGCCAGCAGCCTGGGACGGATCAATCAGCCCCAGCATTTT. Its protein product is CASSLGRINQPQHF.

This chain joins TRBV18 and TRBJ2-1, with D maybe TRBD1 (6 bases). The germline V gene has CDR1 KGHSH and CDR2 LQKENI. V lost 2 bases to trimming and J lost 8 bases, with 13 bases between them. This CDR3 region has 14 residues. CDR3: CASSPASGDHEQFF. CDR3 nucleotides: TGTGCCAGCTCACCAGCCTCAGGGGATCATGAGCAGTTCTTC.

This chain links TRBV3-1 (or the pseudogene TRBV3-2) with TRBJ1-2, with 10 bases fitting TRBD1. The germline V gene encodes CDR1 LGHDT and CDR2 YNNKEL (reference sequence). J lost 6 bases, V lost 5 bases, and 3 bases had no gene match. This CDR3 contains 13 residues. The CDR3 sequence is CASSDRGQNGYTF. In DNA, the CDR3 is TGTGCCAGCAGCGACAGGGGGCAAAATGGCTACACCTTC.

This sequence joins TRBV7-6 and TRBJ2-5, with no clear D. The length of the CDR3 is 13 residues. The ends were cut back, 0 bases at V and 4 bases at J, with 6 bases in the middle. CDR1 is SGHVS and CDR2 is FNYEAQ in the germline V gene. CDR3 loop: CASSLASVETQYF. CDR3 DNA sequence: TGTGCCAGCAGCTTAGCCTCAGTAGAGACCCAGTACTTC.

The count of this clone is one. The gene calls are TRBV2 and TRBJ1-5; D unclear. The CDR3 loop spans 13 amino acids. Trimming took 4 bases from V and 9 from J, leaving 13 bases between them. Germline V gene lookup returns CDR1 SNHLY and CDR2 FYNNEI. For the CDR3, the DNA is TGTGCCAGCAGTGTGGCAGTTCGGCGGCCCCAGCATTTT. As protein: CASSVAVRRPQHF.

V gene TRBV7-9 combines with J gene TRBJ2-7; 8 bases align to TRBD1. Germline CDR1 SEHNR, CDR2 FQNEAQ (reference sequence). This CDR3 is built from 14 residues. V was pared by 1 base and J by 2 bases, with 1 base of the junction left unmatched. CDR3 residues: CASSLGTGTYEQYF. The CDR3 nucleotides read TGTGCCAGCAGCTTAGGGACAGGGACCTACGAGCAGTACTTC.

The V and J genes are TRBV6-2 or TRBV6-3 and TRBJ2-7, with TRBD1 matching 7 bases. Germline-derived CDR1 and CDR2 are MNHEY and SVGEGT. This CDR3 region has 14 residues. The trim removed 2 bases at V and 2 bases at J, leaving 3 bases unmatched. In nucleotides, the CDR3 is TGTGCCAGCAGTTACAGGGGGCCTCCCTACGAGCAGTACTTC. Translation gives CASSYRGPPYEQYF.

The rearrangement uses TRBV27 and TRBJ2-4, with D possibly matching TRBD1 (6 bases). The CDR3 contains 20 residues. The ends were cut back, 2 bases at V and 0 bases at J, with 23 bases in the middle. Germline V gene data show CDR1 as MNHEY and CDR2 as SMNVEV (reference sequence). CDR3 amino acids: CASSLDSPGTLIGAKNIQYF. CDR3 nucleotides: TGTGCCAGCAGTTTAGATTCTCCGGGGACACTAATCGGAGCCAAAAACATTCAGTACTTC.

The V gene is TRBV3-1 (or the pseudogene TRBV3-2), the J gene TRBJ2-7; D perhaps matches TRBD1 (5 bases). The CDR3 is made up of 15 amino acids. V lost 4 bases and J 4 bases, leaving 17 bases between the germline ends. Germline CDR1 and CDR2: LGHDT and YNNKEL (reference sequence). The CDR3 here is CASSLWQGGLYEQYF. The CDR3 coding sequence is TGTGCCAGCAGCCTGTGGCAGGGTGGGTTATACGAGCAGTACTTC.

The gene calls are TRBV11-2 and TRBJ2-5, with TRBD2 identical over 7 bases. Trimming cost V 3 bases and J 2 bases; bases outside gene matches: 6. The CDR3 contains 15 residues. Germline lookup yields CDR1 SGHAT and CDR2 FQNNGV. The CDR3 sequence is CASSFSGTIQETQYF. The CDR3 DNA sequence: TGTGCCAGCAGCTTTTCAGGGACTATACAAGAGACCCAGTACTTC.

V is TRBV28 and J is TRBJ1-5; D is undetermined. V shed 9 bases and J shed 0 bases, with 12 bases lying between them. The CDR3 loop spans 14 amino acids. Looked up from germline, CDR1 is MDHEN and CDR2 is SYDVKM. The CDR3 reads CASMDGGSNQPQHF. In DNA, the CDR3 is TGTGCCAGTATGGACGGAGGTAGCAATCAGCCCCAGCATTTT.